Detailed here is one TCR beta chain. TCRdb's copy holds only in-frame clones and misses some; the assay was immunoSEQ multiplex PCR. The sample shows 94,000 or so clones, roughly 90% of them seen only once. This entry belongs to a study of T cell responses to AZD1222 COVID-19 vaccine. This CDR3 contains 14 residues. CDR1 is LGHDT and CDR2 is YNNKEL in the germline V gene (reference sequence). Trimming removed 0 bases at V and 4 bases at J, with 8 bases between. V usage is TRBV3-1 (or the pseudogene TRBV3-2) and J usage is TRBJ2-3; no firm D call. Sequences were derived from peripheral blood, sampled on day 0 of AZD1222 vaccination. This receptor was obtained from an adult in good health. In nucleotides, the CDR3 is TGTGCCAGCAGCCAAGATCTGGGTGCAGATACGCAGTATTTT. This gives the protein CASSQDLGADTQYF.